The clone carrying this T cell receptor (beta chain) was observed at least ten times. Its antigen remains unknown. Quantitative 5'-RACE with molecular barcodes was used to make the TCR beta libraries. TCRdb independently ran MiXCR on the 5' RACE reads; one entry per CDR3 protein. The sample carries about 190,000 distinct CDR3 sequences, 13% recorded once. V trimming: 3 bases; J trimming: 3 bases; junction bases outside the gene matches: 5. Germline V CDR1 and CDR2: ENHRY, SYGVKD. The CDR3 sequence is 15 residues long. This specimen belongs to a study of CD8 T cells in ankylosing spondylitis. Study observations and caveats: A CD8+ phenotype characterized the disease-linked clones, which were relatively rare in peripheral blood. Some motif variants were previously reported in reactive arthritis synovial fluid and blood. Apparently characteristic of ankylosing spondylitis blood was a TCR beta motif (under ten highly homologous variants).

Source material: blood, either unsorted or a sorted T cell fraction (not recorded which). This TCR came from a female donor with ankylosing spondylitis or in good health (not recorded which). The rearrangement uses TRBV10-3 and TRBJ2-1, with TRBD1 matching 7 bases. CDR3 loop: CAISETGTVYNEQFF. The CDR3 region has the DNA TGTGCCATCAGTGAAACCGGGACAGTCTACAATGAGCAGTTCTTC.